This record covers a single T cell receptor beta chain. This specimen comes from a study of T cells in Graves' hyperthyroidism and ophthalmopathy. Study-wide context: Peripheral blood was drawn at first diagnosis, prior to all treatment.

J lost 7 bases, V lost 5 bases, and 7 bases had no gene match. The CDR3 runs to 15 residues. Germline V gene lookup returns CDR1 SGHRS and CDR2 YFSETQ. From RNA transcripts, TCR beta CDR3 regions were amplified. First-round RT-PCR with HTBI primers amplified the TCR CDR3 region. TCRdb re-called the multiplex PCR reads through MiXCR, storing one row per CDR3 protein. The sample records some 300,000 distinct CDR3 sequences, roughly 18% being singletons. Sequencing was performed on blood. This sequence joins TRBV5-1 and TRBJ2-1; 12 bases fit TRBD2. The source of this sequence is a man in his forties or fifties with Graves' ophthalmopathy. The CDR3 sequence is CASSWTSGDLNEQFF. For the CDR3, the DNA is TGCGCCAGCAGTTGGACTAGCGGGGACCTGAATGAGCAGTTCTTC.